Listed here are 3 T cell receptor beta chains from one sample, sequenced in a study of Ad26.COV2.S vaccination and SARS-CoV-2 variants. Sequenced by immunoSEQ multiplex PCR; TCRdb stores in-frame clones only, minus some. The top ten hold under 4% of the sample, which has about 350,000 clones, about 92% seen once. The sequenced sample was peripheral blood, obtained after recovery from COVID-19. The receptors originated from a human donor who had recovered from COVID-19.

The genes are TRBV4-1 and TRBJ1-4, with D uncertain. The length of the CDR3 is 15 residues. V lost 0 bases to trimming and J lost 3 bases, with 8 bases between them. Germline V gene lookup returns CDR1 MGHRA and CDR2 YSYEKL. CDR3: CASSQDRGPNEKLFF. CDR3 DNA sequence: TGCGCCAGCAGCCAAGATCGCGGTCCTAATGAAAAACTGTTTTTT.

The rearrangement uses TRBV3-1 (or the pseudogene TRBV3-2) and TRBJ1-4, with a possible D match to TRBD1 (5 bases). The V end lost 1 base, the J end lost 4 bases, and 16 bases lay between the germline ends. Germline CDR1 and CDR2: LGHDT and YNNKEL (reference sequence). CDR3 length: 17 amino acids. CDR3 residues: CASSQVRGATINEKLFF. The CDR3 DNA follows: TGTGCCAGCAGCCAAGTCCGAGGGGCGACCATTAATGAAAAACTGTTTTTT.

This clone has a handful of counts. This chain joins TRBV6-1 and TRBJ2-5; D gene unclear. Germline V lookup: CDR1 MNHNS, CDR2 SASEGT. This CDR3 contains 14 residues. V dropped 1 base and J dropped 3 bases, with 9 bases sitting between them. CDR3 in amino acids: CASSEGAWKETQYF. CDR3 nucleotide sequence: TGTGCCAGCAGTGAAGGGGCCTGGAAAGAGACCCAGTACTTC.